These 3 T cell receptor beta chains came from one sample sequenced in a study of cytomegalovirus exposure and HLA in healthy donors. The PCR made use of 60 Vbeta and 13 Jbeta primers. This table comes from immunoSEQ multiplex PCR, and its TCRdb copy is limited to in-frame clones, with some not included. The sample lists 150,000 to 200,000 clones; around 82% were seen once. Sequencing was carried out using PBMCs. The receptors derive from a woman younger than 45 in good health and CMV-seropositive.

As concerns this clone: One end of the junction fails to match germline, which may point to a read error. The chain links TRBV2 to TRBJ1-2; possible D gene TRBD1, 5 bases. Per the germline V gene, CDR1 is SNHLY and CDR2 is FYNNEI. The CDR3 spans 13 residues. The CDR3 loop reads CASSPSQGTVIEF. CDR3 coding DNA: TGTGCCAGCAGCCCCTCCCAGGGAACCGTTATCGAATTC.

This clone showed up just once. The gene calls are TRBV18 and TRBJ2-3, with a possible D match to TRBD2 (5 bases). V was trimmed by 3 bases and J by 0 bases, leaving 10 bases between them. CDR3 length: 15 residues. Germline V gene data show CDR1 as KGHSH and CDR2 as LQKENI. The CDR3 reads CASSPEGRSTDTQYF. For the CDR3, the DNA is TGTGCCAGCTCACCCGAGGGCAGGAGCACAGATACGCAGTATTTT.

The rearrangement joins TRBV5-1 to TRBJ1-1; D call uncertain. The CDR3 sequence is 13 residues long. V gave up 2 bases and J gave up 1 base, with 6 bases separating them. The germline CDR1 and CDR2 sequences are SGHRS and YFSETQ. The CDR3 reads CASSFRQNTEAFF. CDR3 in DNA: TGCGCCAGCAGCTTCCGACAGAACACTGAAGCTTTCTTT.